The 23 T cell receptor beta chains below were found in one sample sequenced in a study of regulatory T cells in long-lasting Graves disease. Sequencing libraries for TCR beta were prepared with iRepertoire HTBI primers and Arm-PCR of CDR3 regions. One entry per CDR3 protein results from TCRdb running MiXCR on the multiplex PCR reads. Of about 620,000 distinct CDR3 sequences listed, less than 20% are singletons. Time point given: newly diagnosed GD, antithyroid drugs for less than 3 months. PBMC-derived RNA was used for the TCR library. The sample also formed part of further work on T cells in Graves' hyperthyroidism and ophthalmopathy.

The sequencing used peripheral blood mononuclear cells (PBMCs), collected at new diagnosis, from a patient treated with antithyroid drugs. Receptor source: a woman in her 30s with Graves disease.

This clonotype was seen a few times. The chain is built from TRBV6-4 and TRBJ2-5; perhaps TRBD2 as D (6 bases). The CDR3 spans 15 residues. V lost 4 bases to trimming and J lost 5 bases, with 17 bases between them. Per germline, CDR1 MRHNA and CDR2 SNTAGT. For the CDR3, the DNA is TGTGCCAGCAGTGCTCTGTCGGAGGGCGGGGAGACCCAGTACTTC. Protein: CASSALSEGGETQYF.

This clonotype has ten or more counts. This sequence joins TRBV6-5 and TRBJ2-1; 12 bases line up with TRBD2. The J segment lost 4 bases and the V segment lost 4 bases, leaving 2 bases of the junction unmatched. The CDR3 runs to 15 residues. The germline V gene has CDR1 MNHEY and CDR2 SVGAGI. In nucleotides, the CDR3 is TGTGCCAGCAGTTTCCTAGCGGGGGGGTACAATGAGCAGTTCTTC. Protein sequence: CASSFLAGGYNEQFF.

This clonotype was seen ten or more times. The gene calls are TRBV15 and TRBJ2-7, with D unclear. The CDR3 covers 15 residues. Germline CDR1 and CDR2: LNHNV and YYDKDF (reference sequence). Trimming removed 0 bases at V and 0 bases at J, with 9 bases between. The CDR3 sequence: CATSRDLSTSYEQYF. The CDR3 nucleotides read TGTGCCACCAGCAGAGATCTCTCGACCTCCTACGAGCAGTACTTC.

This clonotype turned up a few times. The DNA of the CDR3 is TGTGCCAGTAACCTCCGGACAGGAGGCGAGCAGTACTTC. Amino acid sequence: CASNLRTGGEQYF. The chain joins TRBV19 to TRBJ2-7; 7 bases match TRBD1. V shed 7 bases, J shed 6 bases, and the junction held 9 bases outside the gene matches. The CDR3 totals 13 residues. Looked up from germline, CDR1 is LNHDA and CDR2 is SQIVND (reference sequence).

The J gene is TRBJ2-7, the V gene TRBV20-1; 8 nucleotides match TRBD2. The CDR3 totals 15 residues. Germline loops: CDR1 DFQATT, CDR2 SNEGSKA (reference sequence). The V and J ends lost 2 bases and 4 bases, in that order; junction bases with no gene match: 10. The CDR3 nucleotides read TGCAGTGCTAGAATGCCTGGCGGGGGGCAGTACGAGCAGTACTTC. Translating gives CSARMPGGGQYEQYF.

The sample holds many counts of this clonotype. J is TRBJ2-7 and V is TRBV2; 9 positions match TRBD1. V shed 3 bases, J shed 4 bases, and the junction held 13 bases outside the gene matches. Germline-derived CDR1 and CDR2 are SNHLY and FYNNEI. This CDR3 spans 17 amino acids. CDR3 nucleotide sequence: TGTGCCAGCAGTGAGGGCACAGGGGGCCAGCTAACTTACGAGCAGTACTTC. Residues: CASSEGTGGQLTYEQYF. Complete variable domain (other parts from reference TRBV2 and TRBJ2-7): EPEVTQTPSHQVTQMGQEVILRCVPISNHLYFYWYRQILGQKVEFLVSFYNNEISEKSEIFDDQFSVERPDGSNFTLKIRSTKLEDSAMYFCASSEGTGGQLTYEQYFGPGTRLTVT.

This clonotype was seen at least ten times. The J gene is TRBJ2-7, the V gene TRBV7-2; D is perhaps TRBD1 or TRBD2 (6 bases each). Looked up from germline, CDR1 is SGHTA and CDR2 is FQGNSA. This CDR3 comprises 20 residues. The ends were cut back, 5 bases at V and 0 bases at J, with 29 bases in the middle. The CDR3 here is CASSPRAQYRDIGSSYEQYF. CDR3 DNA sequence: TGTGCCAGCAGCCCTCGAGCCCAGTACCGGGACATCGGGAGCTCCTACGAGCAGTACTTC.

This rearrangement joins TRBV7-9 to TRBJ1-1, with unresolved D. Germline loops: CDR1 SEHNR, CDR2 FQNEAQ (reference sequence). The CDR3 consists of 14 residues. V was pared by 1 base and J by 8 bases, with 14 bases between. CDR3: CASSLVRGYEEAFF. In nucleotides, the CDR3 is TGTGCCAGCAGCTTAGTCAGAGGGTACGAGGAAGCTTTCTTT.

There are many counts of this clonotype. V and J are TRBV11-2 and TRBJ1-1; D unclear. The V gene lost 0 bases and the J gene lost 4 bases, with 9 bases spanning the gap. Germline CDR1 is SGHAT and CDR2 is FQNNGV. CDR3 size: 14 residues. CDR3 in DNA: TGTGCCAGCAGCTTAGATGTCAGCAGCACTGAAGCTTTCTTT. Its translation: CASSLDVSSTEAFF.

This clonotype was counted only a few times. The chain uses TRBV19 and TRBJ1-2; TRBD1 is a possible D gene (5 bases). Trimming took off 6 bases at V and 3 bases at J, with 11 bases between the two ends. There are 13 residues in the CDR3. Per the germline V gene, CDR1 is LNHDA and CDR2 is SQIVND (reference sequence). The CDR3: CASRSDRYYGYTF. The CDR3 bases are TGTGCCAGTAGGTCTGACAGATACTATGGCTACACCTTC.

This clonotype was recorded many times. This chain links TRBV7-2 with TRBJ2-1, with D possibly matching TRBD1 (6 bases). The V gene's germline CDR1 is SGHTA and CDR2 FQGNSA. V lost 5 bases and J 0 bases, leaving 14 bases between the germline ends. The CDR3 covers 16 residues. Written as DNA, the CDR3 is TGTGCCAGCAGCGCACAAGCGGACAGCTCCTACAATGAGCAGTTCTTC. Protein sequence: CASSAQADSSYNEQFF.

The CDR3 is CASSRGEQNNEQFF. The CDR3 bases are TGTGCCAGTAGCCGCGGGGAGCAGAACAATGAGCAGTTCTTC. The genes are TRBV19 and TRBJ2-1, with D maybe TRBD2 (6 bases). V gave up 6 bases and J gave up 5 bases, with 14 bases separating them. Germline loops: CDR1 LNHDA, CDR2 SQIVND (reference sequence). This CDR3 spans 14 amino acids.

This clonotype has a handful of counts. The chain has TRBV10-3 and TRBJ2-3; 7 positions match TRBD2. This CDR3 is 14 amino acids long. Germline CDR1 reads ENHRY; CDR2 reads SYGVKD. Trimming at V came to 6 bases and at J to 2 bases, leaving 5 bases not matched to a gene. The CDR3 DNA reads TGTGCCATCAGGCGGGAGATTCCCACAGATACGCAGTATTTT. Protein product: CAIRREIPTDTQYF.

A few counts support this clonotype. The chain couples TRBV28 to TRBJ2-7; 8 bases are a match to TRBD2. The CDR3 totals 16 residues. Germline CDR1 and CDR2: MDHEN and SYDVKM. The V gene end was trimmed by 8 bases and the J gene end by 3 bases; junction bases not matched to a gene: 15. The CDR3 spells CASAGGFERWRYEQYF. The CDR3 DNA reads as TGTGCCAGCGCGGGAGGTTTCGAACGATGGCGCTACGAGCAGTACTTC.

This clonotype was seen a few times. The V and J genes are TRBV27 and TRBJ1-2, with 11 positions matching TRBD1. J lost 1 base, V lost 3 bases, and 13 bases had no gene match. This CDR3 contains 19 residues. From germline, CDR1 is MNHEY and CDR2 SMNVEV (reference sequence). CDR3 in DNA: TGTGCCAGCAGTTTGGAGGCCGGGACAGGGGGAAGGATTAACTATGGCTACACCTTC. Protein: CASSLEAGTGGRINYGYTF.

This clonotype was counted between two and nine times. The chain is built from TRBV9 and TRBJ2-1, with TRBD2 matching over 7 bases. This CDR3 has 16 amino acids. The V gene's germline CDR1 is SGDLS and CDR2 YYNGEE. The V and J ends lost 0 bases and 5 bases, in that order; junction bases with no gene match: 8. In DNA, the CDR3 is TGTGCCAGCAGCGTAGGTGGCGGGAGTAGGAACAATGAGCAGTTCTTC. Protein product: CASSVGGGSRNNEQFF. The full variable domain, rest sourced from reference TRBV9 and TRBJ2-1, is DSGVTQTPKHLITATGQRVTLRCSPRSGDLSVYWYQQSLDQGLQFLIQYYNGEERAKGNILERFSAQQFPDLHSELNLSSLELGDSALYFCASSVGGGSRNNEQFFGPGTRLTVL.

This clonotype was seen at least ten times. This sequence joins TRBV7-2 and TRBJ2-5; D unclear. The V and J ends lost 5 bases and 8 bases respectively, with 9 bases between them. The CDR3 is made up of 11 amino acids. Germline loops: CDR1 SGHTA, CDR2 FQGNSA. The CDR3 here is CASSTPGTQYF. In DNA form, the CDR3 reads TGTGCCAGCAGCACCCCAGGAACCCAGTACTTC.

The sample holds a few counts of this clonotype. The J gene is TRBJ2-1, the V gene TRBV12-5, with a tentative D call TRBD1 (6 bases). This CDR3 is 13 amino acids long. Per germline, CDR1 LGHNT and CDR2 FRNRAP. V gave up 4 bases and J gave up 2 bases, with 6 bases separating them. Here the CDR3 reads CASGWDTYNEQFF. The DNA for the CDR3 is TGTGCTAGTGGTTGGGACACCTACAATGAGCAGTTCTTC.

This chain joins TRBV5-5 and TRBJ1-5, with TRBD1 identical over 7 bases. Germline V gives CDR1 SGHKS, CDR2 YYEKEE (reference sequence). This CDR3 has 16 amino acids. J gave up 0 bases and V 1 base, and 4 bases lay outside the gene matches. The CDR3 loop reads CASSLLQGDSNQPQHF. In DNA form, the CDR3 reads TGTGCCAGCAGCTTGCTGCAGGGGGATAGCAATCAGCCCCAGCATTTT.

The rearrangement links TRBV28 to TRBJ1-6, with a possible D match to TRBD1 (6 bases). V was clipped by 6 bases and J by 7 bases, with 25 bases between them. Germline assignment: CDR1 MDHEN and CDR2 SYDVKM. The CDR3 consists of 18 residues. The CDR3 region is CASRRGEIGGAMNSPLHF. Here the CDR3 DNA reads TGTGCCAGCAGGAGGGGCGAGATAGGGGGAGCGATGAATTCACCCCTCCACTTT.

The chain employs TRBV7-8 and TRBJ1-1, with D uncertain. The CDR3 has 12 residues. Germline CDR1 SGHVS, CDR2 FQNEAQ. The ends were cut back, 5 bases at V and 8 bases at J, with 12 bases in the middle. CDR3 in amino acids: CASSQDYMEAFF. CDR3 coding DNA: TGTGCCAGCAGCCAAGATTACATGGAAGCTTTCTTT. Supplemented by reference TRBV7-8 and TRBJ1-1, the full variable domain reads GAGVSQSPRYKVAKRGQDVALRCDPISGHVSLFWYQQALGQGPEFLTYFQNEAQLDKSGLPSDRFFAERPEGSVSTLKIQRTQQEDSAVYLCASSQDYMEAFFGQGTRLTVV.

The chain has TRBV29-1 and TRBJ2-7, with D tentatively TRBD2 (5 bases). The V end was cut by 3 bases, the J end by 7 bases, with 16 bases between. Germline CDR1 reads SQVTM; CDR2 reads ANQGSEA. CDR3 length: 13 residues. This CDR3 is CSVEDFRSLEQYF. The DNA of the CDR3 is TGCAGCGTTGAGGACTTCCGTTCGTTAGAGCAGTACTTC.

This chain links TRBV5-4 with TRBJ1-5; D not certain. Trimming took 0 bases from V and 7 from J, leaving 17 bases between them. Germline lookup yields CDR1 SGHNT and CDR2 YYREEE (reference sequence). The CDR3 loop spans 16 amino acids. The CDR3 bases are TGTGCCAGCAGCTTGGATGGGAACCCCCCGGTCCAGCCCCAGCATTTT. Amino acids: CASSLDGNPPVQPQHF.